This TCR beta chain was sequenced for a study of Graves' ophthalmopathy and Graves' hyperthyroidism. As the template, RNA transcripts were used to amplify TCR beta CDR3 regions. Second-round multiplex PCR came after first-round RT-PCR with HTBI primers. TCRdb used MiXCR to reprocess the multiplex PCR reads, holding one entry per CDR3 protein. The data show 740,000 or so distinct CDR3 sequences, roughly two fifths seen once. Each donor who had ophthalmopathy showed moderate-to-severe activity, a CAS of ≥3, a NOSPECS of ≥4, and a duration under 3 months. Orbital computed tomography, together with clinical symptoms, serum thyroxine, TRAb and thyroid ultrasound, was used for diagnosis. The study's findings and limits: The model flagged ophthalmopathy progression at approximately 70% sensitivity and 72% to 80% specificity.

About this clonotype itself: Its antigen is not identified.

The sequencing input was peripheral blood. The receptor comes from an adult man with Graves' ophthalmopathy.

The CDR3 loop reads CASSPGTHSTDTQYF. The CDR3 DNA sequence: TGTGCCAGCAGCCCAGGGACTCATAGCACAGATACGCAGTATTTT. The rearrangement uses TRBV25-1 and TRBJ2-3, with a possible D match to TRBD2 (6 bases). Germline V CDR1 and CDR2: MGHDK, SYGVNS. The V gene lost 6 bases and the J gene lost 0 bases, with 13 bases spanning the gap. The CDR3 has 15 residues.